This T cell receptor (beta chain) is from a study of blood T cell repertoires in COVID-19. CDR1 is SGHRS, CDR2 YFSETQ, per germline. The CDR3 loop spans 14 amino acids. Trimming cost V 4 bases and J 5 bases; bases outside gene matches: 6. Original data processing: From reference gene primer amplification, estimates of nucleated cell counts were derived. TCRdb keeps only in-frame clones here, not all; method: immunoSEQ multiplex PCR. V, J and clone size reflect that table, while D and trimming were determined from the DNA. The data contain under 300,000 clones, over 65% of them singletons. The sequencing input was peripheral blood. The chain carries TRBV5-1 and TRBJ2-5, with 9 bases aligning to TRBD2. The sequence was collected from a man in his 60s who had recovered from COVID-19. CDR3 region: CASSPLAGWETQYF. The CDR3 nucleotides read TGCGCCAGCAGCCCTCTAGCGGGGTGGGAGACCCAGTACTTC.